These 5 T cell receptor beta chains came from one sample sequenced in a study of blood T cell repertoires in COVID-19 (TCRdb year 2020). The protocol used for the library was the immunoSEQ multiplex PCR assay. The source is immuneACCESS, and TCRdb retained only in-frame sequences with V and J called. Part of the clones is not carried over; for the studies checked, unresolved V genes explain less than half of this, and the remainder is unexplained. For this sample there are fewer than 55,000 clones; around 82% appear just once. Together, the top ten hold around a quarter of the sample. The sequencing sample was made of peripheral blood. All receptors derive from a woman aged 80 or over with COVID-19, enrolled during active disease.

The chain combines TRBV19 with TRBJ2-1; 9 nucleotides line up with TRBD2. Trimming took 8 bases from V and 0 from J; bases not matched to a gene: 14. This CDR3 spans 18 amino acids. Germline loops: CDR1 LNHDA, CDR2 SQIVND (reference sequence). CDR3 loop: CASRLLAGILSSYNEQFF. The CDR3 DNA sequence: TGTGCCAGTCGTCTACTAGCGGGCATACTTAGCTCCTACAATGAGCAGTTCTTC.

This sequence joins TRBV10-3 and TRBJ2-5, with D hard to call. The CDR3 runs 12 residues. Germline V gene sequence: CDR1 ENHRY, CDR2 SYGVKD. V was shortened by 4 bases and J by 7 bases, with 10 bases between the two germline ends. The CDR3 here is CAISALNATQYF. CDR3 in DNA: TGTGCCATCAGTGCCCTAAACGCGACCCAGTACTTC.

The genes are TRBV13 and TRBJ1-2; D not certain. From germline, CDR1 is PRHDT and CDR2 FYEKMQ (reference sequence). V shed 1 base and J shed 6 bases, with 12 bases lying between them. The CDR3 is 14 amino acids. The CDR3 DNA is TGTGCCAGCAGCTTAGACCGCCCTAAGCATGGCTACACCTTC. Residues: CASSLDRPKHGYTF.

V and J are TRBV18 and TRBJ2-4, with 9 nucleotides matching TRBD1. CDR3 length equals 15 residues. Germline V gene lookup returns CDR1 KGHSH and CDR2 LQKENI. The ends lost 0 bases at V and 6 bases at J; junction bases unmatched: 3. CDR3 region: CASSPPPGQGNIQYF. The CDR3, as DNA: TGTGCCAGCTCACCACCCCCGGGACAGGGAAACATTCAGTACTTC.

This clone was seen only a few times. V gene TRBV11-2 combines with J gene TRBJ2-7; D unresolved. The CDR3 contains 15 residues. V lost 1 base and J 3 bases, leaving 13 bases between the germline ends. Germline V lookup: CDR1 SGHAT, CDR2 FQNNGV. CDR3 bases: TGTGCCAGCAGCTTAGGATCAGTAAGGAGCTACGAGCAGTACTTC. This encodes CASSLGSVRSYEQYF.